Listed below are T cell receptor beta chains from one sample, sequenced in a study of T cell responses to AZD1222 COVID-19 vaccine. The repertoire was sequenced with immunoSEQ multiplex PCR; TCRdb's copy has only in-frame clones and lacks some. This sample has approximately 140,000 clones, with roughly nine tenths found just once. The specimen was peripheral blood, collected on day 0 of AZD1222 vaccination. The receptors shown here come from an adult in good health. Each CDR3 is given with its conserved first and last residue. A D gene is named only where the DNA matches it firmly. Expanded clones are given a class, and other clones once, few, many or no size at all.

clone_size	cdr3_length	v_call	j_call	d_call	cdr3_aa	cdr3_nt
.	14	TRBV15	TRBJ1-2	.	CATSRAVEVNGYTF	TGTGCCACCAGCAGAGCGGTGGAGGTCAATGGCTACACCTTC
.	15	TRBV28	TRBJ2-3	TRBD2	CASSLGLAATDTQYF	TGTGCCAGCAGCTTAGGACTAGCGGCCACAGATACGCAGTATTTT
.	16	TRBV3-1/TRBV3-2	TRBJ1-3	.	CASSQVHGPSGNTIYF	TGTGCCAGCAGCCAAGTTCACGGCCCCTCTGGAAACACCATATATTTT
.	16	TRBV7-2	TRBJ2-7	TRBD2	CASSYALAGGAYEQYF	TGTGCCAGCAGCTACGCCTTAGCGGGGGGAGCCTACGAGCAGTACTTC
once	16	TRBV7-9	TRBJ1-1	TRBD1	CASSFSLRGPDTEAFF	TGTGCCAGCAGTTTCTCACTCAGGGGGCCTGACACTGAAGCTTTCTTT
.	15	TRBV27	TRBJ2-7	TRBD1	CASRLTGGGGYEQYF	TGTGCCAGCAGACTAACAGGGGGCGGAGGGTACGAGCAGTACTTC
.	13	TRBV27	TRBJ1-1	.	CASSLVQGGEAFF	TGTGCCAGCAGTTTAGTACAGGGAGGAGAAGCTTTCTTT
.	11	TRBV12-5	TRBJ1-4	TRBD1	CASRQGEKLFF	TGTGCTAGCAGACAGGGGGAAAAACTGTTTTTT
.	17	TRBV7-2	TRBJ2-3	TRBD2	CASSLGASGSSTDTQYF	TGTGCCAGCAGCTTAGGGGCTAGCGGGTCTAGCACAGATACGCAGTATTTT
.	15	TRBV5-1	TRBJ1-4	TRBD1	CASTPRGQQYEKLFF	TGCGCCAGCACCCCTAGGGGACAGCAGTATGAAAAACTGTTTTTT
.	15	TRBV12-5	TRBJ2-7	TRBD2	CASGTAHRGGYEQYF	TGTGCTAGTGGTACCGCCCATCGGGGGGGCTACGAGCAGTACTTC
.	14	TRBV9	TRBJ1-1	.	CASSVVVQNAEAFF	TGTGCCAGCAGCGTAGTTGTACAGAACGCTGAAGCTTTCTTT
.	12	TRBV5-1	TRBJ2-1	.	CASSLSVNEQFF	TGCGCCAGCAGCTTGTCGGTTAATGAGCAGTTCTTC
.	14	TRBV28	TRBJ2-5	.	CASLQGGRGETQYF	TGTGCCAGCCTCCAAGGAGGGCGAGGGGAGACCCAGTACTTC
.	10	TRBV12-3/TRBV12-4	TRBJ1-2	.	CASSQQGYTF	TGTGCCAGCAGTCAACAAGGCTACACCTTC
.	12	TRBV10-1	TRBJ1-6	.	CASSERDSPLHF	TGCGCCAGCAGTGAGCGGGATTCACCCCTCCACTTT
.	15	TRBV9	TRBJ2-7	.	CASSVLPGPSYEQYF	TGTGCCAGCAGCGTATTGCCGGGACCCTCCTACGAGCAGTACTTC
.	18	TRBV7-9	TRBJ2-2	TRBD2	CASSLDRVLAGETGELFF	TGTGCCAGCAGCTTAGACCGGGTACTAGCGGGGGAGACCGGGGAGCTGTTTTTT
.	13	TRBV2	TRBJ2-7	TRBD2	CASQTSGGYEQYF	TGTGCCAGCCAGACTAGCGGGGGGTACGAGCAGTACTTC